The 20 T cell receptor beta chains listed next were all sequenced from one sample in a study of human T cells and chemical hapten exposure. Time point specified: pre-sensitization, week 0. As to treatment: therapeutic diphenylcyclopropenone sensitization with weekly scalp DPC. MiXCR, applied by TCRdb to the RACE reads, yields one record per CDR3 protein. The sample has approximately 370,000 distinct CDR3 sequences; around 5.5% are singletons. Sequencing used whole blood, obtained in connection with sensitization to the hapten diphenylcyclopropenone (DPC). The receptors derive from a woman aged 18-29 years with alopecia areata. Some clones in this sample may be carry-over from other donors' samples.

CDR3 region: CASSQGPRTDLAKNIQYF. CDR3 in DNA: TGCGCCAGCAGCCAAGGCCCTAGGACGGACCTAGCCAAAAACATTCAGTACTTC. The chain uses TRBV4-3 and TRBJ2-4; no clear D gene. V was trimmed by 1 base and J by 0 bases, leaving 16 bases between them. The CDR3 spans 18 residues. CDR1 and CDR2 from the germline V gene are LGHNA and YSLEER.

In this sample, this clonotype turned up a few times. V gene TRBV7-9 combines with J gene TRBJ1-1; no clear D. Germline CDR1 is SEHNR and CDR2 is FQNEAQ (reference sequence). The CDR3 sequence is 15 residues long. V was trimmed by 3 bases and J by 2 bases, leaving 13 bases between them. CDR3 nucleotide sequence: TGTGCCAGCAGCTTGAAGGCCCTCATAAACACTGAAGCTTTCTTT. Translating it yields CASSLKALINTEAFF.

At least ten counts were recorded for this clonotype. The chain recombines TRBV6-1 with TRBJ1-1, with 9 bases aligning to TRBD1. The CDR3 sequence is 16 residues long. The germline gives CDR1 MNHNS, CDR2 SASEGT. The V segment lost 2 bases and the J segment 11 bases; nucleotides outside the gene matches: 15. The CDR3 is CASSEYPGQGPEGAFF. In DNA form, the CDR3 reads TGTGCCAGCAGTGAATACCCGGGACAGGGTCCCGAAGGGGCTTTCTTT.

This clonotype was counted between two and nine times. This chain connects TRBV29-1 to TRBJ2-4; tentatively, D is TRBD1 (7 bases). This CDR3 has 15 residues. Germline CDR1 reads SQVTM; CDR2 reads ANQGSEA. Trimming took 8 bases from V and 2 from J, leaving 19 bases between them. CDR3 sequence (DNA): TGCAGCTTCACCCAGGGGGGTGACACCAAAAACATTCAGTACTTC. Encoded protein: CSFTQGGDTKNIQYF.

This clonotype occurred many times. This chain uses TRBV20-1 with TRBJ2-1; TRBD2 aligns across 11 bases. Germline trimming cut 1 base from V and 8 bases from J; bases unmatched to any gene: 7. The CDR3 sequence is 15 residues long. Per germline, CDR1 DFQATT and CDR2 SNEGSKA (reference sequence). This CDR3 reads CSARGVLAGGHEQFF. DNA for the CDR3: TGCAGTGCTAGAGGAGTTCTAGCGGGGGGCCATGAGCAGTTCTTC.

This clonotype occurred many times. This rearrangement joins TRBV6-5 to TRBJ2-7; D is unclear. The length of the CDR3 is 14 residues. V was cut by 0 bases and J by 2 bases, with 8 bases left in between. Germline values: CDR1 MNHEY, CDR2 SVGAGI. CDR3 sequence reads: CASSYSGYAYEQYF. CDR3 bases: TGTGCCAGCAGTTACTCTGGCTACGCCTACGAGCAGTACTTC.

This clonotype was seen a few times. V and J are TRBV4-1 and TRBJ2-6, with D perhaps TRBD1 (6 bases). CDR3 size: 15 residues. CDR1 is MGHRA, CDR2 YSYEKL, per germline. V lost 4 bases to trimming and J lost 3 bases, with 10 bases between them. The CDR3 loop reads CASSRLQGGANVLTF. The CDR3 region has the DNA TGCGCCAGCAGCCGTTTACAGGGTGGGGCCAACGTCCTGACTTTC.

This clonotype was observed once. The chain employs TRBV12-3 or TRBV12-4 and TRBJ2-7, with 12 bases matching TRBD2. There are 17 residues in the CDR3. Germline trimming cut 6 bases from V and 1 base from J; bases unmatched to any gene: 10. For the CDR3, the DNA is TGTGCCAGCAGCCAACTAGCGGGGGGCCCTGGGTCCTACGAGCAGTACTTC. Translation: CASSQLAGGPGSYEQYF.

The J gene is TRBJ1-4, the V gene TRBV25-1, with a tentative D call TRBD1 (5 bases). The CDR3 loop spans 16 amino acids. V shed 1 base and J shed 4 bases, with 13 bases lying between them. Germline lookup yields CDR1 MGHDK and CDR2 SYGVNS. The CDR3 is CASSELTTAFNEKLFF. In DNA form, the CDR3 reads TGTGCCAGCAGTGAATTAACGACAGCCTTTAATGAAAAACTGTTTTTT.

This clonotype came up many times. The genes are TRBV18 and TRBJ2-6; no reliable D call. Germline V gene sequence: CDR1 KGHSH, CDR2 LQKENI. Trimming pared 2 bases from V and 0 bases from J, leaving 2 bases between. The CDR3 has 14 amino acids. As DNA, the CDR3 is TGTGCCAGCTCACCAGACTCTGGGGCCAACGTCCTGACTTTC. Protein sequence: CASSPDSGANVLTF.

The genes are TRBV28 and TRBJ2-7; D gene ambiguous. CDR1 is MDHEN, CDR2 SYDVKM, per germline. This CDR3 contains 15 residues. V was cut by 6 bases and J by 5 bases, with 20 bases left in between. DNA of the CDR3: TGTGCCAGCAGCCTAGTTGGCCCGATGTGGCACGAGCAGTACTTC. Translation: CASSLVGPMWHEQYF.

This clonotype showed up many times. This chain links TRBV7-3 with TRBJ2-5; D is perhaps TRBD1 (5 bases). CDR1 and CDR2 from the germline V gene are SGHTA and FQGTGA. With 2 bases removed from V and 5 bases from J, the gap between germline ends came to 15 bases. The CDR3 is 15 amino acids. The CDR3 DNA follows: TGTGCCAGCAGCTTATGGGGCGCAGGAGAGGAGACCCAGTACTTC. Its translation is CASSLWGAGEETQYF. Variable domain in full (rest from reference TRBV7-3 and TRBJ2-5): GAGVSQTPSNKVTEKGKYVELRCDPISGHTALYWYRQSLGQGPEFLIYFQGTGAADDSGLPNDRFFAVRPEGSVSTLKIQRTERGDSAVYLCASSLWGAGEETQYFGPGTRLLVL.

This clonotype appeared many times. V usage is TRBV6-6 and J usage is TRBJ2-7, with TRBD1 identical over 9 bases. The CDR3 is made up of 15 amino acids. V lost 6 bases, J lost 3 bases, and 9 bases stayed unmatched. Looked up from germline, CDR1 is MNHNY and CDR2 is SVGAGI (reference sequence). This CDR3 is CASSITGTGYYEQYF. CDR3 sequence (DNA): TGTGCCAGCAGCATTACCGGGACAGGGTACTACGAGCAGTACTTC.

This clonotype appeared a few times. The chain carries TRBV6-6 and TRBJ2-1; perhaps TRBD1 as D (6 bases). Germline CDR1 is MNHNY and CDR2 is SVGAGI (reference sequence). CDR3 length equals 15 residues. Trimming removed 2 bases from V and 2 bases from J, with 10 bases in between. The CDR3 loop reads CASSYARGPYNEQFF. The CDR3 DNA reads as TGTGCCAGCAGTTACGCCAGGGGTCCCTACAATGAGCAGTTCTTC.

The table lists this clonotype with many counts. V usage is TRBV7-2 and J usage is TRBJ1-1; D gene ambiguous. There are 15 residues in the CDR3. The V gene's germline CDR1 is SGHTA and CDR2 FQGNSA. Trimming left V 4 bases short and J 5 bases short, with 17 bases between. As DNA, the CDR3 is TGTGCCAGCAGCTCGAGGGTCGGATTATTTACTGAAGCTTTCTTT. It yields the protein CASSSRVGLFTEAFF.

This clonotype has at least ten counts. The chain is built from TRBV7-8 and TRBJ1-5; a weak D match, TRBD1 (6 bases). The ends were cut back, 4 bases at V and 4 bases at J, with 14 bases in the middle. Germline V gives CDR1 SGHVS, CDR2 FQNEAQ. This CDR3 has 15 amino acids. CDR3 sequence (DNA): TGTGCCAGCAGCTCGTGGACCCAGGGGAATCAGCCCCAGCATTTT. Amino acid sequence: CASSSWTQGNQPQHF.

This clonotype was detected many times. This chain links TRBV7-2 with TRBJ2-1; the D gene is possibly TRBD2 (5 bases). Germline loops: CDR1 SGHTA, CDR2 FQGNSA. V lost 1 base and J 6 bases, leaving 10 bases between the germline ends. The CDR3 consists of 14 residues. CDR3 sequence (DNA): TGTGCCAGCAGCTTAGGGGAGCGGTCCAATGAGCAGTTCTTC. This translates into CASSLGERSNEQFF. Full variable domain (rest looked up from reference TRBV7-2 and TRBJ2-1): GAGVSQSPSNKVTEKGKDVELRCDPISGHTALYWYRQSLGQGLEFLIYFQGNSAPDKSGLPSDRFSAERTGGSVSTLTIQRTQQEDSAVYLCASSLGERSNEQFFGPGTRLTVL.

This clonotype was observed many times. The V and J genes are TRBV6-6 and TRBJ2-7; TRBD2 matches 7 bases. The CDR3 covers 12 residues. The germline V gene encodes CDR1 MNHNY and CDR2 SVGAGI (reference sequence). J gave up 5 bases and V 5 bases, and 3 bases lay outside the gene matches. CDR3 nucleotide sequence: TGTGCCAGCAGTGCCCGGGAGGACGAGCAGTACTTC. Amino acids: CASSAREDEQYF.

This clonotype appeared many times. V is TRBV18 and J is TRBJ1-2; TRBD1 might be the D (6 bases). Germline V CDR1 and CDR2: KGHSH, LQKENI. The CDR3 is 16 amino acids. Trimming took 0 bases from V and 3 from J, leaving 14 bases between them. CDR3 in amino acids: CASSPPRGGTDYGYTF. The CDR3 DNA is TGTGCCAGCTCACCACCGAGGGGGGGAACAGACTATGGCTACACCTTC. The full variable domain, its missing parts supplied by reference TRBV18 and TRBJ1-2, is NAGVMQNPRHLVRRRGQEARLRCSPMKGHSHVYWYRQLPEEGLKFMVYLQKENIIDESGMPKERFSAEFPKEGPSILRIQQVVRGDSAAYFCASSPPRGGTDYGYTFGSGTRLTVV.

This clonotype was seen at least ten times. The chain uses TRBV6-5 and TRBJ2-3; 8 bases are a match to TRBD2. This CDR3 is 15 amino acids long. Germline V gene sequence: CDR1 MNHEY, CDR2 SVGAGI. The trim removed 6 bases at V and 4 bases at J, leaving 9 bases unmatched. The CDR3 DNA reads as TGTGCCAGCAGATCCCCGGGGGGGCAGTCAGATACGCAGTATTTT. It specifies CASRSPGGQSDTQYF.